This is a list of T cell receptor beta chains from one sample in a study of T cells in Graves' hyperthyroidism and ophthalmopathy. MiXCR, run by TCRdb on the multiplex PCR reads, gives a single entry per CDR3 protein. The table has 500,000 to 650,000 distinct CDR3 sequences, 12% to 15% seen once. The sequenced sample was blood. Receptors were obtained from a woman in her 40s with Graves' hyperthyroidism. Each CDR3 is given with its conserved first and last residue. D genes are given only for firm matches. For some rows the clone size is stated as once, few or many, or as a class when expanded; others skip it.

CASSVTSTGETQYF	TGTGCCAGCAGTGTAACTAGCACGGGAGAGACCCAGTACTTC	TRBV6-1	-	few	TRBJ2-5
CASSTSNTGELFF	TGTGCCAGCAGCACCTCGAACACCGGGGAGCTGTTTTTT	TRBV7-3	-	many	TRBJ2-2
CASSRDVGLVRGEQYF	TGTGCCAGCAGCCGTGACGTGGGACTAGTAAGGGGCGAGCAGTACTTC	TRBV3-1	TRBD2	many	TRBJ2-7
CASSLAGTNPEAFF	TGTGCCAGCAGCTTAGCAGGGACTAACCCTGAAGCTTTCTTT	TRBV7-9	-	-	TRBJ1-1
CASGIGPQLSQPQHF	TGTGCCAGCGGGATAGGGCCCCAGCTTAGCCAGCCCCAGCATTTT	TRBV9	-	few	TRBJ1-5
CAWSVDEFLNTEAFF	TGTGCCTGGAGTGTGGATGAATTTTTGAACACTGAAGCTTTCTTT	TRBV30	-	many	TRBJ1-1
CASSDGPYQPQHF	TGTGCCAGCAGTGATGGACCATATCAGCCCCAGCATTTT	TRBV6-1	-	many	TRBJ1-5
CASTLTRSSNEQFF	TGTGCCAGCACCCTAACAAGGAGTTCGAATGAGCAGTTCTTC	TRBV2	-	many	TRBJ2-1
CASRGWSGSADEQFF	TGTGCCAGCAGGGGTTGGAGCGGGAGTGCAGATGAGCAGTTCTTC	TRBV12-3/TRBV12-4	TRBD2	many	TRBJ2-1
CASSQGPPRNTNEQFF	TGTGCCAGCAGCCAAGGGCCGCCCCGAAATACGAATGAGCAGTTCTTC	TRBV14	-	many	TRBJ2-1
CASSSRQGNEQYF	TGTGCCAGCAGCTCCCGACAGGGGAACGAGCAGTACTTC	TRBV11-2	TRBD1	many	TRBJ2-7
CRMTSGTDTQYF	TGCAGGATGACTAGCGGCACAGATACGCAGTATTTT	TRBV20-1	TRBD2	many	TRBJ2-3
CATSEGANGYTF	TGTGCCACCAGCGAGGGGGCCAATGGCTACACCTTC	TRBV24-1	TRBD1	many	TRBJ1-2
CATSDDGDRDRDRGTEAFF	TGTGCCACCAGTGATGATGGCGACCGAGACAGGGATCGCGGGACTGAAGCTTTCTTT	TRBV24-1	TRBD1	many	TRBJ1-1
CASSERGKGETQYF	TGTGCCAGCAGTGAAAGAGGGAAAGGGGAGACCCAGTACTTC	TRBV6-1	-	-	TRBJ2-5
CASKRDSPPQETQYF	TGTGCCAGCAAGCGGGACTCGCCGCCCCAAGAGACCCAGTACTTC	TRBV7-9	TRBD2	many	TRBJ2-5
CASSLVPTGTGLEQYF	TGTGCCAGCAGCTTAGTCCCGACCGGGACAGGGCTCGAGCAGTACTTC	TRBV11-2	TRBD1	few	TRBJ2-7
CASSNDPTTSGMGNEQFF	TGTGCCAGCAGTAATGACCCAACAACTAGCGGGATGGGGAATGAGCAGTTCTTC	TRBV2	TRBD2	-	TRBJ2-1
CASEQLSYEQYF	TGTGCCAGCGAACAGCTCTCCTACGAGCAGTACTTC	TRBV2	-	many	TRBJ2-7
CSAHEGESSYEQYF	TGCAGTGCTCACGAGGGGGAAAGCTCCTACGAGCAGTACTTC	TRBV20-1	-	-	TRBJ2-7
CSVNREKSEKLFF	TGCAGCGTAAACCGGGAGAAGAGTGAAAAACTGTTTTTT	TRBV29-1	-	-	TRBJ1-4
CASSLGTADSGELFF	TGCGCCAGCAGCTTGGGGACGGCGGACTCCGGGGAGCTGTTTTTT	TRBV5-1	-	-	TRBJ2-2
CASSNGQFQYF	TGTGCCAGCAGTAACGGACAGTTCCAGTACTTC	TRBV12-3/TRBV12-4	-	many	TRBJ2-5
CASSRTSGIYNEQFF	TGCGCCAGCAGCCGTACTAGCGGGATCTACAATGAGCAGTTCTTC	TRBV4-1	TRBD2	few	TRBJ2-1
CASSLETGLNEQFF	TGCGCCAGCAGCCTAGAGACAGGGTTGAATGAGCAGTTCTTC	TRBV5-1	TRBD1	many	TRBJ2-1
CSASLIGYGYTF	TGCAGTGCTAGCTTAATTGGCTATGGCTACACCTTC	TRBV20-1	-	many	TRBJ1-2
CASRDSLNYEQYF	TGTGCCAGCAGGGACAGCCTTAACTACGAGCAGTACTTC	TRBV2	-	many	TRBJ2-7
CAWSPDGRAYEQYF	TGTGCCTGGAGTCCGGACGGGAGGGCCTACGAGCAGTACTTC	TRBV30	TRBD2	many	TRBJ2-7
CASSPPISGGTYEQYF	TGTGCCAGCTCACCACCGATTAGCGGGGGTACCTACGAGCAGTACTTC	TRBV18	TRBD2	many	TRBJ2-7
CASSTLAGGPNEQFF	TGTGCCAGCAGCACCCTAGCGGGAGGGCCGAATGAGCAGTTCTTC	TRBV27	TRBD2	many	TRBJ2-1
CASSIENDYNEQFF	TGTGCCAGTAGTATAGAGAACGATTACAATGAGCAGTTCTTC	TRBV19	-	few	TRBJ2-1
CATSRVGTAATNEKLFF	TGTGCCACCAGCAGAGTGGGGACGGCAGCAACTAATGAAAAACTGTTTTTT	TRBV15	-	many	TRBJ1-4
CASSLFWDSGNTIYF	TGTGCCAGCAGCTTGTTCTGGGACTCTGGAAACACCATATATTTT	TRBV5-6	-	-	TRBJ1-3
CASSEPRKGEEAFF	TGTGCCAGCAGCGAACCAAGGAAGGGGGAGGAAGCTTTCTTT	TRBV11-2	-	many	TRBJ1-1
CASSDDPATNEKLFF	TGTGCCAGCAGTGACGACCCTGCAACTAATGAAAAACTGTTTTTT	TRBV6-1	-	many	TRBJ1-4
CASSFVGHGQFDTEAFF	TGTGCCAGCAGCTTTGTGGGTCACGGACAGTTCGACACTGAAGCTTTCTTT	TRBV5-5	-	few	TRBJ1-1
CASSDRVENIQYF	TGTGCCAGCAGCGACAGGGTAGAAAACATTCAGTACTTC	TRBV7-2	TRBD1	few	TRBJ2-4
CASSLRDRGSQPQHF	TGTGCCAGCAGCCTAAGGGACAGGGGGAGTCAGCCCCAGCATTTT	TRBV7-9	TRBD1	-	TRBJ1-5
CASSQDLRTSTDTQYF	TGTGCCAGCAGCCAAGATTTGCGGACTAGCACAGATACGCAGTATTTT	TRBV4-2	-	-	TRBJ2-3
CASSLLGGVSGTDTQYF	TGTGCCAGCAGTTTACTTGGGGGCGTCAGTGGCACAGATACGCAGTATTTT	TRBV27	-	many	TRBJ2-3
CANSSSSGVRSNEQFF	TGTGCCAATAGCTCCTCTAGCGGGGTGCGGAGCAATGAGCAGTTCTTC	TRBV19	TRBD2	few	TRBJ2-1
CASSPRGWLQGGSDTQYF	TGTGCCAGCAGTCCCAGAGGTTGGCTCCAGGGGGGGTCAGATACGCAGTATTTT	TRBV28	-	many	TRBJ2-3
CASSQELATYNEQFF	TGTGCCAGCAGCCAAGAACTAGCGACCTACAATGAGCAGTTCTTC	TRBV3-1	TRBD2	many	TRBJ2-1
CASSYSTSGSDNEQFF	TGTGCCAGCAGTTACTCGACTAGCGGGAGCGATAATGAGCAGTTCTTC	TRBV6-5	TRBD2	-	TRBJ2-1
CAWSVGGITDTQYF	TGTGCCTGGAGTGTGGGGGGGATCACAGATACGCAGTATTTT	TRBV30	TRBD2	many	TRBJ2-3
CTSSTPGTSASYEQYF	TGTACCAGCAGTACCCCCGGGACTAGCGCCTCCTACGAGCAGTACTTC	TRBV6-2/TRBV6-3	TRBD2	-	TRBJ2-7
CASSLGTPYEQYF	TGTGCCAGCAGCTTAGGGACTCCCTACGAGCAGTACTTC	TRBV2	-	many	TRBJ2-7
CASRLAIGISYNEQFF	TGTGCCAGCAGACTGGCCATCGGAATCTCCTACAATGAGCAGTTCTTC	TRBV2	-	-	TRBJ2-1
CSVGDSIANEQFF	TGCAGCGTGGGGGACTCCATCGCCAATGAGCAGTTCTTC	TRBV29-1	-	-	TRBJ2-1
CASSPSLQGSSYNEQFF	TGTGCCAGCTCACCCTCTCTCCAGGGGAGCTCCTACAATGAGCAGTTCTTC	TRBV18	-	few	TRBJ2-1
CASSKTGGDVYEQYF	TGCGCCAGCAGCAAAACAGGGGGCGACGTCTACGAGCAGTACTTC	TRBV5-1	TRBD1	-	TRBJ2-7